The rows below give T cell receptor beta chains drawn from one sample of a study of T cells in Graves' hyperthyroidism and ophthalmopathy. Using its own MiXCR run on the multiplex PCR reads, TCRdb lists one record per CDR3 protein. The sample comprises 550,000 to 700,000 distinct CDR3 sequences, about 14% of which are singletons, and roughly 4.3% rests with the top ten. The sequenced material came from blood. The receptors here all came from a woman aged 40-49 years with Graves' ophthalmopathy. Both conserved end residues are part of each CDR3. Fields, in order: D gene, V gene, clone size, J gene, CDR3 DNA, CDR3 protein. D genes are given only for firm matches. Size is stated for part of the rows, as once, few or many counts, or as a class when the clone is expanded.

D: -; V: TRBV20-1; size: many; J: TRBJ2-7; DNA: TGCAGTGCTAGAAGCCGCGGGGCATCCTACGAGCAGTACTTC; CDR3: CSARSRGASYEQYF
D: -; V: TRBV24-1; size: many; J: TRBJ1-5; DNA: TGTGCCACCAGTGATTCCCCGTATGGCGGGAACAATCAGCCCCAGCATTTT; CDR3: CATSDSPYGGNNQPQHF
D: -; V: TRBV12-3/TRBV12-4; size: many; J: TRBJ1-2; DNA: TGTGCCAGCAGTGCGTCTCCCTATGGCTACACCTTC; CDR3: CASSASPYGYTF
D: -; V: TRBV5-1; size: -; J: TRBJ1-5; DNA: TGCGCCAGCAGCTTGGGGTTACCTGGTGGGCCCCAGCATTTT; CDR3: CASSLGLPGGPQHF
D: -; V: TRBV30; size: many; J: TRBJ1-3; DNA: TGTGCCTCTGCGGTGTCTGGAAACACCATATATTTT; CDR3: CASAVSGNTIYF
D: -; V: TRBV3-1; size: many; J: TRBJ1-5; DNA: TGTGCCAGCAGCCAACGGGGGGCTCAGCCCCAGCATTTT; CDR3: CASSQRGAQPQHF
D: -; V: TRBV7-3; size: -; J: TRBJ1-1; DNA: TGTGCCAGCAGCTTAAACGGGGGCGGCGGAACTGAAGCTTTCTTT; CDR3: CASSLNGGGGTEAFF
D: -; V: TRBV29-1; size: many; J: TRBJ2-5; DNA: TGCAGCGTTGAGAGGGGACTGCGGGAGACCCAGTACTTC; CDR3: CSVERGLRETQYF
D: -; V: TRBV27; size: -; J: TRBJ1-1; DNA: TGTGCCGGCAGCCCCGTAGGGTCCGGCACTGAAGCTTTCTTT; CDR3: CAGSPVGSGTEAFF
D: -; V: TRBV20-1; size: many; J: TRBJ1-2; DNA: TGCAGTGCTAATAGACAGGACTATGGCTACACCTTC; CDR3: CSANRQDYGYTF
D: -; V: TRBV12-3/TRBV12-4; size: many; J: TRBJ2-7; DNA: TGTGCCAGCAGTTTATGGGGACAAGTCTACGAGCAGTACTTC; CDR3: CASSLWGQVYEQYF
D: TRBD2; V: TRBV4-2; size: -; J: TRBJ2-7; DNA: TGTGCCAGCAGCCAAGATCTACTAGCGGGTGGGGAATACGAGCAGTACTTC; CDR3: CASSQDLLAGGEYEQYF
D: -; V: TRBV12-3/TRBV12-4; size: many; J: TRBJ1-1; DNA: TGTGCCAGCAGTTTCGCAGCGGAACCCGCTGAAGCTTTCTTT; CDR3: CASSFAAEPAEAFF
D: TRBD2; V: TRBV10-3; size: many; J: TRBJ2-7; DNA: TGTGCCATCAGTGGACTAGCGGGAGGCCAAACATCCTACGAGCAGTACTTC; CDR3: CAISGLAGGQTSYEQYF
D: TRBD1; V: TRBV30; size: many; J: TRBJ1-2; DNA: TGTGCCTGGACCTACCGGGACAGGGGATTACATGGCTACACCTTC; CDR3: CAWTYRDRGLHGYTF
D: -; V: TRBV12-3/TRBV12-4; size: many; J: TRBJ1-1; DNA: TGTGCCAGCAGTCCATTGAGGGGAGCCACTGAAGCTTTCTTT; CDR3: CASSPLRGATEAFF
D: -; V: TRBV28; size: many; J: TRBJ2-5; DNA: TGTGCCAGCAGTTTCCTTATAGAGTTGGTGGGAGAACGGCCGGCCCAAACGGAGACCCAGTACTTC; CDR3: CASSFLIELVGERPAQTETQYF
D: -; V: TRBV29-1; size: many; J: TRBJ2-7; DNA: TGCAGCGTTCTAGACACCTACGAGCAGTACTTC; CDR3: CSVLDTYEQYF
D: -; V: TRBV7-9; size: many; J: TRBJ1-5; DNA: TGTGCCAGCAGCTACGGGGGGGGCAATCAGCCCCAGCATTTT; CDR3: CASSYGGGNQPQHF
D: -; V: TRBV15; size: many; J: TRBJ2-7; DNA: TGTGCCACCAGCAGAGAGGGGCCCTCCTACGAGCAGTACTTC; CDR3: CATSREGPSYEQYF
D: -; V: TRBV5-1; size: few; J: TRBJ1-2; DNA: TGCGCCAGCACCATTCCCCGTGAAGGCGGCTACACCTTC; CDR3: CASTIPREGGYTF
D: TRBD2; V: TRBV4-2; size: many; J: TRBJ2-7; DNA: TGTGCCAGCAGTAGGACTAGCGGGATCTACGAGCAGTACTTC; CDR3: CASSRTSGIYEQYF
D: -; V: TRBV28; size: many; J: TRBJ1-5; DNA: TGTGCCAGCAGTCGGGAACAGGGCGATCAGCCCCAGCATTTT; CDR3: CASSREQGDQPQHF
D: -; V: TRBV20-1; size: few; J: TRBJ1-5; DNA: TGCAGTGCTAGAGGTCAGCGGGGTCAGCCCCAGCATTTT; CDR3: CSARGQRGQPQHF
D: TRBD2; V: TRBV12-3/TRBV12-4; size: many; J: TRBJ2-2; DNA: TGTGCCAGCATAGGAGCGGGAGGGCCTTCCACCGGGGAGCTGTTTTTT; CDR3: CASIGAGGPSTGELFF
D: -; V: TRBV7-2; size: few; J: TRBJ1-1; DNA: TGTGCCAGCAGCCCCAGACAAACAAACACTGAAGCTTTCTTT; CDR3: CASSPRQTNTEAFF
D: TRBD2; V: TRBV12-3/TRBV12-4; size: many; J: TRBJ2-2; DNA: TGTGCCAGCTCCACGGGAGGGTTTCCCGGGGAGCTGTTTTTT; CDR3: CASSTGGFPGELFF
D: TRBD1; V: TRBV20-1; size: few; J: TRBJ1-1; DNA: TGCAGTGCTTGGACAAATCAATACAGGGGTAACACTGAAGCTTTCTTT; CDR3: CSAWTNQYRGNTEAFF
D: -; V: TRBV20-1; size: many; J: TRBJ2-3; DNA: TGCAGTGCTAGGGGACTTATCACAGATACGCAGTATTTT; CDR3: CSARGLITDTQYF
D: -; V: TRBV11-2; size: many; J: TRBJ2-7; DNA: TGTGCCAGCAGCTTAAGAGGGGCCTCCCGGGTAACCTCCTACGAGCAGTACTTC; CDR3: CASSLRGASRVTSYEQYF
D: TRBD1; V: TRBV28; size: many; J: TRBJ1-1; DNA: TGTGCCAGCAGCAACGCCCGGAGGGGGCGGGACACTGAAGCTTTCTTT; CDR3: CASSNARRGRDTEAFF
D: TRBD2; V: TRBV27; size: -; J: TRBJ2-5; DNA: TGTGCCAGCAGCCGACTAGCGGGAGAATGTCCCCTGGGGACCCAGTACTTC; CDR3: CASSRLAGECPLGTQYF
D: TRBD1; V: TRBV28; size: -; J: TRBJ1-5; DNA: TGTGCCAGCACATTAGACAGGGGAAGCAATCAGCCCCAGCATTTT; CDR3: CASTLDRGSNQPQHF
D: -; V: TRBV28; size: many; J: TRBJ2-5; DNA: TGTGCCAGCAGCCAAGACAGCCGGGGGACCCAGTACTTC; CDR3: CASSQDSRGTQYF
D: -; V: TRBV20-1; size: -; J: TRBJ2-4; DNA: TGCAGTGCTAGGCCTACCTCGGGGATTCAGTACTTC; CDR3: CSARPTSGIQYF